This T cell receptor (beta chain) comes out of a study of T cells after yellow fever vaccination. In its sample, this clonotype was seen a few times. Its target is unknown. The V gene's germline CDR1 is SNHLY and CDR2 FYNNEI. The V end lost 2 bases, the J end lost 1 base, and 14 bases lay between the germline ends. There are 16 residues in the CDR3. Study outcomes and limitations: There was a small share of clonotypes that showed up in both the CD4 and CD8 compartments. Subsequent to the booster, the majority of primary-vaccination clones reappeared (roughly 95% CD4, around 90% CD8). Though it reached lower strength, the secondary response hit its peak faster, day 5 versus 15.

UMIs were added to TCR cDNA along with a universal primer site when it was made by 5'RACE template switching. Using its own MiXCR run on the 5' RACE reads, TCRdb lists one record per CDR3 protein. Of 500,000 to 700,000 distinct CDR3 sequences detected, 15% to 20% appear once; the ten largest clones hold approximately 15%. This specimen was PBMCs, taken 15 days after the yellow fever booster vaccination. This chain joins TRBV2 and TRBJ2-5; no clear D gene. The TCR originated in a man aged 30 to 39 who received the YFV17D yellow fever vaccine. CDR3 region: CASSEKATLLQETQYF. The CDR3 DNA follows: TGTGCCAGCAGTGAAAAGGCTACTCTCCTCCAAGAGACCCAGTACTTC.